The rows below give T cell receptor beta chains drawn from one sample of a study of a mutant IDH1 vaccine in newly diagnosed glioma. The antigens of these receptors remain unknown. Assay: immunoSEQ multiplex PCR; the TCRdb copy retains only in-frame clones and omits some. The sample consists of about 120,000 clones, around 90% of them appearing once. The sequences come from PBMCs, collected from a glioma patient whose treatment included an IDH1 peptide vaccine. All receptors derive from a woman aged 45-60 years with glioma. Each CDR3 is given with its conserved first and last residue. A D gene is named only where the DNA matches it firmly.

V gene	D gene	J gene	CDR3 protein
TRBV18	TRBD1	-	CASSPDRVEQYF
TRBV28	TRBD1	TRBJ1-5	CASSLSPFGQGAWQPQHF
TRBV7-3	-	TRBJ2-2	CASSFNRDTGELFF
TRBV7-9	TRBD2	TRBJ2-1	CASSLGGLSGRGNEQFF
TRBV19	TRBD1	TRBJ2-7	CASQTGSYEQYF
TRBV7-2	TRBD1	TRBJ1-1	CASSSTGTGQRF
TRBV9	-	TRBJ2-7	CASSVIRRREQYF
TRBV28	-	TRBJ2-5	CASSRSQETQYF
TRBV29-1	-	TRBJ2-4	CSVEEGQLKNIQYF
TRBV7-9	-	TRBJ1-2	CASSLGGSSPTDGYTF
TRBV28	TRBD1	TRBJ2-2	CASSLPGQGVSGELFF
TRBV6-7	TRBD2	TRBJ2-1	CATTGPSGRAGSYNEQFF
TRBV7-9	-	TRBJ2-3	CASSLVEEYTDTQYF
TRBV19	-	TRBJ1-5	CASSPSLGLSNQPQHF
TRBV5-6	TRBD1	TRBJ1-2	CASSSLQGELYGYTF
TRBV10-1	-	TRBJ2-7	CASSDLRANEQYF
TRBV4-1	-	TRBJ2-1	CASSQGGLLVNEQFF
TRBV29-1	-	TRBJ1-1	CSAEDRTEAFF
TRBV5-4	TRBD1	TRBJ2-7	CASSSGQNYEQYF
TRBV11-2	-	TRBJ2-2	CASSPLRGRGTGELFF